These T cell receptor beta chains were read from a single sample in a study of CD8 T cells in Susac syndrome. A single record per CDR3 protein comes from TCRdb applying MiXCR to the immunoSEQ multiplex PCR reads. The sample has 150,000 to 250,000 distinct CDR3 sequences, about 95% seen once. Sequencing was performed on CD4+ T cells from PBMCs. All receptors derive from a human donor with multiple sclerosis. CDR3s include the opening cysteine and the closing phenylalanine or tryptophan. The D gene is left open where the match is weak. Clone size is stated in some rows and not others, as once, few, many or a class when expanded.

TRBV27	.	TRBJ2-7	TRBD2	CASSLLGGSSYEQYF	TGTGCCAGCAGTTTATTGGGGGGGTCGTCCTACGAGCAGTACTTC
TRBV25-1	.	TRBJ2-3	TRBD2	CASSPLRKKREEPDTQYF	TGTGCCAGCAGTCCGCTTCGAAAAAAGCGGGAGGAGCCAGATACGCAGTATTTT
TRBV6-5	once	TRBJ2-1	.	CASRARGSSYNEQFF	TGTGCCAGCAGGGCTCGGGGGAGCTCCTACAATGAGCAGTTCTTC
TRBV12-3/TRBV12-4	.	TRBJ2-5	.	CASSQWASQETQYF	TGTGCCAGCAGTCAGTGGGCTAGCCAAGAGACCCAGTACTTC
TRBV6-5	.	TRBJ2-4	.	CASSASAKNIQYF	TGTGCCAGCAGTGCCTCAGCCAAAAACATTCAGTACTTC
TRBV9	.	TRBJ2-1	TRBD2	CASSGVAGGPHEQFF	TGTGCCAGCAGCGGCGTAGCGGGAGGGCCGCATGAGCAGTTCTTC
TRBV30	.	TRBJ1-3	.	CAWSAGNTIYF	TGTGCCTGGAGCGCTGGAAACACCATATATTTT
TRBV20-1	.	TRBJ1-2	TRBD1	CSARERDRPYNYGYTF	TGCAGTGCTAGAGAGAGGGACAGGCCCTACAACTATGGCTACACCTTC
TRBV29-1	.	TRBJ1-2	TRBD1	CSVVGQGRGYTF	TGCAGCGTTGTGGGACAGGGGAGGGGCTACACCTTC
TRBV7-9	.	TRBJ2-1	TRBD2	CASSLSLAGGSDEQFF	TGTGCCAGCAGCTTGTCGCTAGCGGGAGGGAGCGATGAGCAGTTCTTC
TRBV5-1	.	TRBJ2-7	TRBD2	CASSSVAGGPVEQYF	TGCGCCAGCAGCTCCGTAGCGGGAGGGCCGGTCGAGCAGTACTTC
TRBV29-1	.	TRBJ2-1	.	CSVLGGSAQFF	TGCAGCGTCCTAGGGGGGTCGGCGCAGTTCTTC
TRBV19	.	TRBJ1-5	.	CASTQPGARNQPQHF	TGTGCCAGTACCCAGCCGGGGGCGCGTAATCAGCCCCAGCATTTT
TRBV7-2	few	TRBJ2-3	TRBD2	CASSLASGGTDTQYF	TGTGCCAGCAGCTTAGCTAGCGGGGGGACAGATACGCAGTATTTT
TRBV15	.	TRBJ2-7	.	CATSSPQGLPDYEQYF	TGTGCCACCAGCAGCCCTCAGGGTCTGCCCGACTACGAGCAGTACTTC
TRBV24-1	.	TRBJ2-7	TRBD1	CATSGDRGYEQYF	TGTGCCACCAGTGGGGACAGGGGGTACGAGCAGTACTTC
TRBV20-1	.	TRBJ1-2	TRBD1	CSATSSGQGYYGYTF	TGCAGTGCTACCTCCTCCGGACAGGGCTACTATGGCTACACCTTC
TRBV24-1	.	TRBJ1-5	.	CATSGKGAPLGGPQHF	TGTGCCACCAGTGGAAAAGGGGCCCCTCTTGGCGGCCCCCAGCATTTT
TRBV24-1	.	TRBJ2-3	.	CATSDFLREDTQYF	TGTGCCACCAGTGATTTTCTCAGGGAAGATACGCAGTATTTT
TRBV30	.	TRBJ2-2	.	CAWSMTSPTGELFF	TGTGCCTGGAGTATGACAAGCCCCACCGGGGAGCTGTTTTTT
TRBV9	.	TRBJ2-3	TRBD1	CASSAGTGGAYTQYF	TGTGCCAGCAGCGCCGGGACAGGGGGCGCGTATACGCAGTATTTT
TRBV19	.	TRBJ2-1	.	CASSITGGNEQFF	TGTGCCAGTAGTATAACGGGTGGGAATGAGCAGTTCTTC
TRBV20-1	.	TRBJ2-3	.	CSARVPGPLVTQYF	TGCAGTGCTCGGGTCCCAGGGCCGTTGGTTACGCAGTATTTT
TRBV3-1	.	TRBJ1-1	.	CASSLGPREAFF	TGTGCCAGCAGCCTCGGCCCCAGAGAAGCTTTCTTT
TRBV9	.	TRBJ2-1	.	CASSVGEYNEQFF	TGTGCCAGCAGCGTGGGGGAGTACAATGAGCAGTTCTTC
TRBV7-9	.	TRBJ2-7	.	CASSLDISAGSLRVEQYF	TGTGCCAGCAGCTTAGATATCAGTGCGGGGAGCCTTAGGGTCGAGCAGTACTTC
TRBV29-1	.	TRBJ2-7	TRBD2	CSVEDRAGDYEQYF	TGCAGCGTTGAAGATCGAGCGGGGGATTACGAGCAGTACTTC
TRBV3-1	.	TRBJ2-5	TRBD2	CASTGTSGETQYF	TGTGCCAGCACCGGGACTAGCGGGGAGACCCAGTACTTC
TRBV5-1	.	TRBJ2-4	.	CASSSLQNIQYF	TGCGCCAGCAGCTCTCTCCAAAACATTCAGTACTTC
TRBV7-2	.	TRBJ2-4	.	CASSFNQKNIQYF	TGTGCCAGCAGCTTTAACCAGAAAAACATTCAGTACTTC
TRBV5-4	.	TRBJ2-2	.	CASSGGGAGELFF	TGTGCCAGCAGCGGAGGGGGCGCCGGGGAGCTGTTTTTT
TRBV6-1	.	TRBJ2-2	.	CASSDRLGGELFF	TGTGCCAGCAGTGATCGGCTAGGCGGGGAGCTGTTTTTT
TRBV12-3/TRBV12-4	.	TRBJ2-7	TRBD1	CASRGTGGAYEQYF	TGTGCCAGCAGGGGGACAGGCGGGGCCTACGAGCAGTACTTC
TRBV2	once	TRBJ2-6	.	CASRLRDRRNSGANVLTF	TGTGCCAGCAGGCTACGGGACCGCCGTAACTCTGGGGCCAACGTCCTGACTTTC
TRBV7-3	.	TRBJ2-3	.	CASSPTEISTDTQYF	TGTGCCAGCAGCCCCACTGAGATTAGCACAGATACGCAGTATTTT
TRBV20-1	.	TRBJ2-2	.	CSARDAGTGELFF	TGCAGTGCTAGAGACGCAGGCACCGGGGAGCTGTTTTTT
TRBV29-1	.	TRBJ2-4	TRBD1	CSAETGVGKNIQYF	TGCAGCGCAGAGACAGGGGTGGGCAAAAACATTCAGTACTTC
TRBV18	.	TRBJ2-6	.	CASSPTSDSGANVLTF	TGTGCCAGCTCACCCACGAGCGACTCTGGGGCCAACGTCCTGACTTTC
TRBV29-1	.	TRBJ2-7	.	CSVGTVYEQYF	TGCAGCGTTGGAACAGTCTACGAGCAGTACTTC